Listed below are T cell receptor beta chains from one sample, sequenced in a study of shared clonotypes between healthy human individuals. Some clones are missing from TCRdb's copy, which holds only in-frame ones; the method was immunoSEQ multiplex PCR. This table has some 1,100,000 clones, about 80% appearing once. The specimen sequenced was memory CD4+ T cells from PBMCs. The receptors were sampled from a man aged 18 to 29 in good health. Some clones in this sample may be carry-over from other donors' samples. The CDR3 runs from the conserved cysteine through the conserved F or W. D genes are given only for firm matches. Not all rows give a size; the values are once, few, many and, for expanded clones, a class.

J: TRBJ2-1; V: TRBV7-2; size: once; D: -; DNA: TGTGCCAGCAGCTTGGGAGTCTGGTACAATGAGCAGTTCTTC; CDR3: CASSLGVWYNEQFF
J: TRBJ2-1; V: TRBV5-1; size: -; D: -; DNA: TGCGCCAGCAGCTTGGGGTCGGGATTGGACAATGAGCAGTTCTTC; CDR3: CASSLGSGLDNEQFF
J: TRBJ2-7; V: TRBV19; size: -; D: -; DNA: TGTGCCAGTAGTATGTCCGGGAGAGTCTACGAGCAGTACTTC; CDR3: CASSMSGRVYEQYF
J: TRBJ1-4; V: TRBV30; size: -; D: -; DNA: TGTGCCTGGAGTCCCACCCGGGGGGGTAATGAAAAACTGTTTTTT; CDR3: CAWSPTRGGNEKLFF
J: TRBJ1-2; V: TRBV20-1; size: -; D: -; DNA: TGCAGTGCTTGGTCTAACTATGGCTACACCTTC; CDR3: CSAWSNYGYTF
J: TRBJ1-1; V: TRBV6-1; size: -; D: -; DNA: TGTGCCAGCCCGTTGGGTGGGGGTACTGAAGCTTTCTTT; CDR3: CASPLGGGTEAFF
J: TRBJ2-3; V: TRBV7-9; size: -; D: -; DNA: TGTGCCAGCAGCCAAAACGGGGGCTCTGATACGCAGTATTTT; CDR3: CASSQNGGSDTQYF
J: TRBJ2-7; V: TRBV29-1; size: -; D: TRBD1; DNA: TGCAGCGTTGGTAGGACAGGGGGTCTCTACGAGCAGTACTTC; CDR3: CSVGRTGGLYEQYF
J: TRBJ1-2; V: TRBV7-8; size: once; D: -; DNA: TGTGCCAGCAGCTCCAACATCAGGGATAGCTACACCTTC; CDR3: CASSSNIRDSYTF
J: TRBJ2-5; V: TRBV9; size: -; D: -; DNA: TGTGCCAGCAGCGTTGCACCTCTCCAAGAGACCCAGTACTTC; CDR3: CASSVAPLQETQYF
J: TRBJ2-1; V: TRBV11-2; size: -; D: -; DNA: TGTGCCAGCAGCTTAGAAACAGAGCAGTTCTTC; CDR3: CASSLETEQFF
J: TRBJ2-2; V: TRBV18; size: -; D: -; DNA: TGTGCCAGCTCACCCTTTGCTGGACAGAACACCGGGGAGCTGTTTTTT; CDR3: CASSPFAGQNTGELFF
J: TRBJ2-6; V: TRBV27; size: -; D: -; DNA: TGTGCCAGCAGTTTTCAGTCCTCCAGCTCTGGGGCCAACGTCCTGACTTTC; CDR3: CASSFQSSSSGANVLTF
J: TRBJ2-7; V: TRBV29-1; size: -; D: -; DNA: TGCAGCGCCCGAGGGGCAGGGAGCTCCTACGAGCAGTACTTC; CDR3: CSARGAGSSYEQYF
J: TRBJ2-1; V: TRBV7-7; size: once; D: TRBD1; DNA: TGTGCCAGCAGCTTAGAGGGACAGCTTTCCCAGCAGTTCTTC; CDR3: CASSLEGQLSQQFF
J: TRBJ1-3; V: TRBV5-6; size: -; D: -; DNA: TGTGCCAGCAGCCTCAGAGGTCGGAACACCATATATTTT; CDR3: CASSLRGRNTIYF
J: TRBJ1-2; V: TRBV6-1; size: once; D: -; DNA: TGTGCCAGCAGTGAAAGGGCAGTCGGTGGCTACACCTTC; CDR3: CASSERAVGGYTF
J: TRBJ2-7; V: TRBV28; size: -; D: TRBD2; DNA: TGTGCCAGCAGACTAGCGGGCTACGAGCAGTACTTC; CDR3: CASRLAGYEQYF
J: TRBJ1-2; V: TRBV28; size: -; D: TRBD1; DNA: TGTGCCAGCAGTTCATACCCGGGACAGAGAGATGGCTACACCTTC; CDR3: CASSSYPGQRDGYTF
J: TRBJ2-7; V: TRBV7-2; size: -; D: TRBD1; DNA: TGTGCCAGCAGCTTGGCCGGGACAGGGACCTACGAGCAGTACTTC; CDR3: CASSLAGTGTYEQYF
J: TRBJ1-5; V: TRBV6-1; size: -; D: -; DNA: TGTGCCAGCAGTGAAGCGCGCGGTATTTCGGGAAGTAATCAGCCCCAGCATTTT; CDR3: CASSEARGISGSNQPQHF
J: TRBJ1-1; V: TRBV6-1; size: -; D: -; DNA: TGTGCCAGCATGGCAGGGAGGGACACTGAAGCTTTCTTT; CDR3: CASMAGRDTEAFF
J: TRBJ1-2; V: TRBV19; size: -; D: TRBD1; DNA: TGTGCCAGTAGCCGGACAGGGAGAGAAGGCTACACCTTC; CDR3: CASSRTGREGYTF
J: TRBJ1-2; V: TRBV27; size: -; D: -; DNA: TGTGCCAGCAGTACCACGGACAACTATGGCTACACCTTC; CDR3: CASSTTDNYGYTF
J: TRBJ2-6; V: TRBV7-9; size: -; D: -; DNA: TGTGCCAGTTCGCTCGGCGCTGGGGCCAACGTCCTGACTTTC; CDR3: CASSLGAGANVLTF
J: TRBJ1-2; V: TRBV5-6; size: -; D: -; DNA: TGTGCCAGCAGCTTGGATGGCTATGGCTACACCTTC; CDR3: CASSLDGYGYTF
J: TRBJ1-6; V: TRBV7-3; size: -; D: -; DNA: TGTGCCAGCAGCTCGCAGGGAGCGGGTAATTCACCCCTCCACTTT; CDR3: CASSSQGAGNSPLHF
J: TRBJ1-5; V: TRBV7-9; size: -; D: -; DNA: TGTGCCAGCAGCTTAGCGACAGGAGCCCAGCATTTT; CDR3: CASSLATGAQHF
J: TRBJ1-2; V: TRBV5-6; size: -; D: -; DNA: TGTGCCAGCAGCTTGACGGGGCGGGGCAGGGACTATGGCTACACCTTC; CDR3: CASSLTGRGRDYGYTF
J: TRBJ2-3; V: TRBV5-1; size: -; D: -; DNA: TGCGCCAGCAGCCGTAACACGGGATACACAGATACGCAGTATTTT; CDR3: CASSRNTGYTDTQYF
J: TRBJ2-5; V: TRBV19; size: -; D: -; DNA: TGTGCCAGTTCCCTCCGCTTGACCCAAGAGACCCAGTACTTC; CDR3: CASSLRLTQETQYF
J: TRBJ1-1; V: TRBV27; size: -; D: -; DNA: TGTGCCAGCAGTTTTTCGGGCGGGGGCAACACTGAAGCTTTCTTT; CDR3: CASSFSGGGNTEAFF
J: TRBJ2-5; V: TRBV7-2; size: -; D: TRBD1; DNA: TGTGCCAGCAGCTCGTACCAGGGGGCACAAGAGACCCAGTACTTC; CDR3: CASSSYQGAQETQYF
J: TRBJ1-2; V: TRBV5-4; size: -; D: TRBD1; DNA: TGTGCCAGCAGCTCCCAGACAGGGGCTAACTATGGCTACACCTTC; CDR3: CASSSQTGANYGYTF
J: TRBJ1-1; V: TRBV7-2; size: -; D: -; DNA: TGTGCCAGCAGCTTAACCGGACAGAAAGCTTTCTTT; CDR3: CASSLTGQKAFF
J: TRBJ2-7; V: TRBV5-1; size: -; D: TRBD2; DNA: TGCGCCAGCAGCTGGGGGGGTCTATGGGACGAGCAGTACTTC; CDR3: CASSWGGLWDEQYF
J: TRBJ2-1; V: TRBV19; size: -; D: -; DNA: TGTGCCAGTAGTAGACCCCGGGGGCAGGGCAGGGCAATTGAGCAGTTCTTC; CDR3: CASSRPRGQGRAIEQFF
J: TRBJ2-1; V: TRBV28; size: -; D: TRBD2; DNA: TGTGCCAGCAGCCTCCATCCGGGACTAGCGGGAGTGGAGCAGTTCTTC; CDR3: CASSLHPGLAGVEQFF
J: TRBJ2-7; V: TRBV18; size: once; D: -; DNA: TGTGCCAGCTCCCCTTTGGAATCCTACGAGCAGTACTTC; CDR3: CASSPLESYEQYF
J: TRBJ2-3; V: TRBV2; size: -; D: -; DNA: TGTGCCAGCAGTGTGGGGGCAGGACTCACAGATACGCAGTATTTT; CDR3: CASSVGAGLTDTQYF
J: TRBJ2-7; V: TRBV6-6; size: few; D: TRBD2; DNA: TGTGCCAGCACCCAGACGCCTCTAGCGGGAGGATACGAGCAGTACTTC; CDR3: CASTQTPLAGGYEQYF
J: TRBJ2-7; V: TRBV6-5; size: -; D: TRBD2; DNA: TGTGCCAGCAGTCGGACTAGCGGCCTCTACGAGCAGTACTTC; CDR3: CASSRTSGLYEQYF
J: TRBJ1-1; V: TRBV18; size: -; D: -; DNA: TGTGCCAGCTCACAGGGTTCCCCGAACACTGAAGCTTTCTTT; CDR3: CASSQGSPNTEAFF
J: TRBJ1-4; V: TRBV28; size: -; D: -; DNA: TGTGCCAGCAGGGGGAGTACGAGTAATGAAAAACTGTTTTTT; CDR3: CASRGSTSNEKLFF
J: TRBJ1-6; V: TRBV6-5; size: -; D: -; DNA: TGTGCCAGCAGGCCCAGTGATAATTCACCCCTCCACTTT; CDR3: CASRPSDNSPLHF
J: TRBJ1-2; V: TRBV10-3; size: -; D: TRBD1; DNA: TGTGCCATCAGTGAGGGGAGGGACAGGGGCGACTATGGCTACACCTTC; CDR3: CAISEGRDRGDYGYTF
J: TRBJ2-7; V: TRBV6-6; size: -; D: -; DNA: TGTGCCAGCAGTTCAGGCTTCCGACCTTACGAGCAGTACTTC; CDR3: CASSSGFRPYEQYF